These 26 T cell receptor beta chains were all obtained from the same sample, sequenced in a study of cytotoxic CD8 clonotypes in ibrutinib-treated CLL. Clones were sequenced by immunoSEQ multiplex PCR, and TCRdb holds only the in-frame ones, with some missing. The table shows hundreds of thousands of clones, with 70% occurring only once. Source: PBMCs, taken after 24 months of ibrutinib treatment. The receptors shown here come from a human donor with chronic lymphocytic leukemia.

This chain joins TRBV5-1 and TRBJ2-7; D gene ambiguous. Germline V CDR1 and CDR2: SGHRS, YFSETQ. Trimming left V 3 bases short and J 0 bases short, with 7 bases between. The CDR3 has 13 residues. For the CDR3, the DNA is TGCGCCAGCAGCTCGATGAGCTCCTACGAGCAGTACTTC. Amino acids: CASSSMSSYEQYF.

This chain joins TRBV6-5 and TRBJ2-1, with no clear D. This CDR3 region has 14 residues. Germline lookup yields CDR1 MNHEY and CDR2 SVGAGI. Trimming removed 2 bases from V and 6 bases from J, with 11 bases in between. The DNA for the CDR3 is TGTGCCAGCAGTTACGGCAGAGCTCTCAATGAGCAGTTCTTC. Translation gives CASSYGRALNEQFF.

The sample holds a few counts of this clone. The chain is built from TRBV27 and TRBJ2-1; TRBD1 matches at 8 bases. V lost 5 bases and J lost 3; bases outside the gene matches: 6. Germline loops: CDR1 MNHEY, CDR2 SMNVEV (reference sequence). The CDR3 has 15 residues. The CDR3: CASSRDRGGYNEQFF. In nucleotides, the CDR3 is TGTGCCAGCAGTCGAGACAGGGGAGGCTACAATGAGCAGTTCTTC.

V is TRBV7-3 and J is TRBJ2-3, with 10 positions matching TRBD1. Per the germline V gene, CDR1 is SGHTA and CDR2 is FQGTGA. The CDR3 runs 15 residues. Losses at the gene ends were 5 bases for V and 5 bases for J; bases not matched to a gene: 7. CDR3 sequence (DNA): TGTGCCAGCAGCAGATCCGGGACAGGGGTAGATACGCAGTATTTT. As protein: CASSRSGTGVDTQYF.

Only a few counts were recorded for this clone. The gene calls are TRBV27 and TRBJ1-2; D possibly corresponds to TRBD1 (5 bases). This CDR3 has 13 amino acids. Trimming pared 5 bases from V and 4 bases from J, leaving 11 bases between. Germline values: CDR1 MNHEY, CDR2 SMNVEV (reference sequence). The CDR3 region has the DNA TGTGCCAGCAGTCGGGACCGCCTCTATGGCTACACCTTC. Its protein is CASSRDRLYGYTF.

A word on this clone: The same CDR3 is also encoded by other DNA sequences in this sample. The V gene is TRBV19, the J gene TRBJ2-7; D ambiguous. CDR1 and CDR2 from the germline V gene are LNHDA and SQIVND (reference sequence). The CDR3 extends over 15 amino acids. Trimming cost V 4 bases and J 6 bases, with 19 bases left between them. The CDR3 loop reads CASSTPGTANGEQYF. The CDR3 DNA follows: TGTGCCAGTAGTACCCCCGGAACAGCAAATGGCGAGCAGTACTTC.

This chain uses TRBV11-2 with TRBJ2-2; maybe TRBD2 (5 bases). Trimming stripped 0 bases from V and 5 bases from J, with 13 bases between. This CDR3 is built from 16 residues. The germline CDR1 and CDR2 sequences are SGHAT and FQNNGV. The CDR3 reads CASSLDLRLATGELFF. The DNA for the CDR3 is TGTGCCAGCAGCTTAGATTTGAGGCTAGCAACCGGGGAGCTGTTTTTT.

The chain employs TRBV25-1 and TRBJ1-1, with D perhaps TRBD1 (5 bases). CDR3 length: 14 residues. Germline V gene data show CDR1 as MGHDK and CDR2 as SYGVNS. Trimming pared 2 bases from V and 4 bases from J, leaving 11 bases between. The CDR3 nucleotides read TGTGCCAGCAGTGAAGTGTGGGACGGCACTGAAGCTTTCTTT. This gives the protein CASSEVWDGTEAFF.

The CDR3 loop is CASSYGQTSGANVLTF. The CDR3 nucleotides read TGTGCCAGCAGTTACGGCCAGACCTCTGGGGCCAACGTCCTGACTTTC. The chain carries TRBV6-5 and TRBJ2-6; no firm D call. This CDR3 is built from 16 residues. Germline V CDR1 and CDR2: MNHEY, SVGAGI. V was trimmed by 2 bases and J by 0 bases, leaving 8 bases between them.

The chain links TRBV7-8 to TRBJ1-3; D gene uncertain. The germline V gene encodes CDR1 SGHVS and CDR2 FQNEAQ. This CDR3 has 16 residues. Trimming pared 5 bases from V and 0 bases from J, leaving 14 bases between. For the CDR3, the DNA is TGTGCCAGCAGCCGGATGCGGGTTAGCTCTGGAAACACCATATATTTT. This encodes CASSRMRVSSGNTIYF.

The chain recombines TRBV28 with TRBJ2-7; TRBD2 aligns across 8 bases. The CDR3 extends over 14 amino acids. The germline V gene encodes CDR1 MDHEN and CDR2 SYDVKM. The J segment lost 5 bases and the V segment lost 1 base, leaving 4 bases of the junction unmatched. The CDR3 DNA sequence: TGTGCCAGCAGTTTATTGGGACTAGAGAACGAGCAGTACTTC. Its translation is CASSLLGLENEQYF. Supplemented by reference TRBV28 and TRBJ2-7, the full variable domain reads DVKVTQSSRYLVKRTGEKVFLECVQDMDHENMFWYRQDPGLGLRLIYFSYDVKMKEKGDIPEGYSVSREKKERFSLILESASTNQTSMYLCASSLLGLENEQYFGPGTRLTVT.

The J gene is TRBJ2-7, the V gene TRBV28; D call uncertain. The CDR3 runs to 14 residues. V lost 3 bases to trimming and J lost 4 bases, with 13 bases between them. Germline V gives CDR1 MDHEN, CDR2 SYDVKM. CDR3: CASSFSNILYEQYF. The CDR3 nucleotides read TGTGCCAGCAGTTTTTCTAACATCCTTTACGAGCAGTACTTC.

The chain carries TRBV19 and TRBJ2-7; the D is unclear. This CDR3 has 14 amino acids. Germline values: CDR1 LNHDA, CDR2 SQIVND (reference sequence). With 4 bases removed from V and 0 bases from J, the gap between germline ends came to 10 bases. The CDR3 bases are TGTGCCAGTAGTAGTTGGGTAAACTCCTACGAGCAGTACTTC. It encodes CASSSWVNSYEQYF.

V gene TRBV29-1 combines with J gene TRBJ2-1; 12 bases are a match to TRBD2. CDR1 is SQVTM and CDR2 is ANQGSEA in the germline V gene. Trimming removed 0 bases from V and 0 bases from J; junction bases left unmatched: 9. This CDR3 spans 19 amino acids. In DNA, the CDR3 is TGCAGCGTTGAAGATATACCACTAGCGGGAGGAAGCTCCTACAATGAGCAGTTCTTC. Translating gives CSVEDIPLAGGSSYNEQFF.

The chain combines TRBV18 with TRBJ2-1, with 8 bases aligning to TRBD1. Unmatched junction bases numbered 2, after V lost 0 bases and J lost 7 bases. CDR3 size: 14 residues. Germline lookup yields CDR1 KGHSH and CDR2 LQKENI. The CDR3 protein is CASSPPTGVNEQFF. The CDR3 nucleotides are TGTGCCAGCTCACCACCGACAGGGGTGAATGAGCAGTTCTTC.

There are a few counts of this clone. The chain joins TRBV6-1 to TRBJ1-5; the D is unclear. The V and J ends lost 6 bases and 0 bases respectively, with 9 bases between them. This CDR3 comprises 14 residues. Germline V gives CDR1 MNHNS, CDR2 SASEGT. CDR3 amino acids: CASRGSYSNQPQHF. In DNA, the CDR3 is TGTGCCAGCAGGGGTTCTTATAGCAATCAGCCCCAGCATTTT.

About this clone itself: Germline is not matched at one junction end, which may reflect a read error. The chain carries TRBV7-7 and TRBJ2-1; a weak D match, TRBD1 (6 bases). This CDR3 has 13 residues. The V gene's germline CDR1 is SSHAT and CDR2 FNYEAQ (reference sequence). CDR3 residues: CASSSGAGNEQFF. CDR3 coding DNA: TGTGCTAGCAGCTCAGGGGCGGGCAATGAGCAGTTCTTC.

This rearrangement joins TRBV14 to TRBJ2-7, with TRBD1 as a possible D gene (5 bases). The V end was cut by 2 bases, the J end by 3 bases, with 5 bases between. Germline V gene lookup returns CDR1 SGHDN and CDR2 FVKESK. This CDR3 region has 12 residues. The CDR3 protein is CASSQRGYEQYF. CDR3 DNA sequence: TGTGCCAGCAGCCAAAGGGGCTACGAGCAGTACTTC.

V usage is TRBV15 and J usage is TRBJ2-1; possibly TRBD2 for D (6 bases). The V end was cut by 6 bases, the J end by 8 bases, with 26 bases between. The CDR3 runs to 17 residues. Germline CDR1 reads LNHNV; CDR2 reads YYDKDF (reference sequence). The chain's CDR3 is CATRARGAGRTRDEQFF. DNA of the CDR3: TGTGCCACCAGGGCTCGGGGAGCGGGCAGGACCAGGGATGAGCAGTTCTTC.

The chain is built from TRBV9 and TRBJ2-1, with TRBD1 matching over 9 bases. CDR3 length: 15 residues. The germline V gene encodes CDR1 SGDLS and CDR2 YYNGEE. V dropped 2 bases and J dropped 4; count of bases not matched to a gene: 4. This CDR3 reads CASSVGTGPYNEQFF. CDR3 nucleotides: TGTGCCAGCAGCGTTGGGACAGGGCCTTACAATGAGCAGTTCTTC.

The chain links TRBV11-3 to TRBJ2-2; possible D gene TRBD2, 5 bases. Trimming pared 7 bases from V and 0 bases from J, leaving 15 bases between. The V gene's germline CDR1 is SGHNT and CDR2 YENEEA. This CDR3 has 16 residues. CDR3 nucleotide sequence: TGTGCCAGCACCAAGGGAGCGGAGACGAACACCGGGGAGCTGTTTTTT. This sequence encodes CASTKGAETNTGELFF. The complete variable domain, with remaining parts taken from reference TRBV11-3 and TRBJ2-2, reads EAGVVQSPRYKIIEKKQPVAFWCNPISGHNTLYWYLQNLGQGPELLIRYENEEAVDDSQLPKDRFSAERLKGVDSTLKIQPAELGDSAVYLCASTKGAETNTGELFFGEGSRLTVL.

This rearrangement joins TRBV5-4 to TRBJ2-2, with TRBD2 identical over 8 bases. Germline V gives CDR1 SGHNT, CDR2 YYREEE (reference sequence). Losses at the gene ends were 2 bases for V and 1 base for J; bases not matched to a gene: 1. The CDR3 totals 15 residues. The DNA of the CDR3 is TGTGCCAGCAGCTTCCGGGAGGGGAACACCGGGGAGCTGTTTTTT. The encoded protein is CASSFREGNTGELFF.

CDR3 nucleotide sequence: TGTGCCAGCTCACCGACCGGGGGAGGGGCGTACGAGCAGTACTTC. Its protein is CASSPTGGGAYEQYF. The chain combines TRBV18 with TRBJ2-7; 7 bases are a match to TRBD2. Germline CDR1 is KGHSH and CDR2 is LQKENI. This CDR3 is built from 15 residues. With V trimmed by 3 bases and J by 4 bases, 9 bases remained unmatched.

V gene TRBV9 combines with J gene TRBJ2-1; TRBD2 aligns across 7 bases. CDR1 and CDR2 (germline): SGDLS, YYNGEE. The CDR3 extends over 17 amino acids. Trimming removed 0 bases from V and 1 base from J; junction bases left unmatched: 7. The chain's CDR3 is CASSVDSRAGSYNEQFF. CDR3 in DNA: TGTGCCAGCAGCGTAGATTCTAGAGCGGGGTCCTACAATGAGCAGTTCTTC. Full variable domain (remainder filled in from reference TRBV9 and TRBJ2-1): DSGVTQTPKHLITATGQRVTLRCSPRSGDLSVYWYQQSLDQGLQFLIQYYNGEERAKGNILERFSAQQFPDLHSELNLSSLELGDSALYFCASSVDSRAGSYNEQFFGPGTRLTVL.

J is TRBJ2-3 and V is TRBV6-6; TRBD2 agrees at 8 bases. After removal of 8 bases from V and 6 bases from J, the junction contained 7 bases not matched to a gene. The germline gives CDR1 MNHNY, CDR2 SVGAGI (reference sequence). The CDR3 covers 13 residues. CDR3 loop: CASLLAEGDTQYF. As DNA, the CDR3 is TGTGCCAGCCTACTAGCGGAAGGGGATACGCAGTATTTT.

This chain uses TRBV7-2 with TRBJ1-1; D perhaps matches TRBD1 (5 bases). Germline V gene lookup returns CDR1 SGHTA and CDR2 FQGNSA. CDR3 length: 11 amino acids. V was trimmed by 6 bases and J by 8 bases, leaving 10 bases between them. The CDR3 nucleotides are TGTGCCAGCAGAGGCAGGGCCGAAGCTTTCTTT. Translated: CASRGRAEAFF.